This T cell receptor beta chain was observed in a study of T cells expressing NK-cell markers. At the level of the study: Sequencing of TCR beta repertoires drew on sorted CD3+CD56+NKG2C+, CD3+CD56+NKG2C- and CD3+CD56-NKG2C+ T cells. Study outcomes and limitations: Similarly, these clonotypes led the CD3+CD56-NKG2C+ fraction as well in a few donors. It was still unclear whether expanded NKG2C+ T cell clones were HCMV specific. NKG2C+ dominant clonotypes from over five donors made up roughly 1.0-8% of CD8+ T cells.

As to this clonotype: Antigen unknown.

Germline V gives CDR1 DFQATT, CDR2 SNEGSKA (reference sequence). The CDR3 has 15 amino acids. Reprocessing the 5' RACE reads, TCRdb reports a single entry for every CDR3 protein and omits DNA. This table lists 250,000 or so distinct CDR3 sequences. The receptor's source is a woman aged 18-69 years in good health. The V call is TRBV20-1, the J call TRBJ2-1; as DNA is missing, the TRBD2 call by TCRdb cannot be tested. Sequenced: blood T cells: a sorted CD56 or NKG2C T cell subset, CD4+ or CD8+ T cells, or bulk PBMC T cells (not recorded which). The CDR3 loop reads CSKLAGATSYNEQFF.